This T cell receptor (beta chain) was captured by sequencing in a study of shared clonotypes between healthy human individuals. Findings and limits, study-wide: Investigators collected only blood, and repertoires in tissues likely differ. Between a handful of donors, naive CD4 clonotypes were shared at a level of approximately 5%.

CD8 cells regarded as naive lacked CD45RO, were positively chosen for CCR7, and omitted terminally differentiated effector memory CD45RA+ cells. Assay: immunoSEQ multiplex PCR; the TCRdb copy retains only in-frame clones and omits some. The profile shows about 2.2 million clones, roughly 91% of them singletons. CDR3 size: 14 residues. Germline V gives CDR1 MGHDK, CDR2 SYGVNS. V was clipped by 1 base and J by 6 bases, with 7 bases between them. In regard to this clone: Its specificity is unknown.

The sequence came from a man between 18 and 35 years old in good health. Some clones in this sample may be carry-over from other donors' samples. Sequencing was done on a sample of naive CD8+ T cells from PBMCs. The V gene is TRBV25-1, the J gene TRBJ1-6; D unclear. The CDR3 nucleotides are TGTGCCAGCAGTGAATGGTCAGTTAATTCACCCCTCCACTTT. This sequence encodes CASSEWSVNSPLHF.